The 7 T cell receptor beta chains given below trace back to one sample, sequenced in a study of cytomegalovirus exposure and HLA in healthy donors. Use of 60 Vbeta and 13 Jbeta primers characterized the PCR. Repertoires were generated with immunoSEQ multiplex PCR, while TCRdb's copy carries only in-frame clones and drops some. This sample has around 170,000 clones; approximately 79% occur once, and the top ten carry 6.3%. Sequencing used PBMCs. The receptor source for this set is a middle-aged man in good health and CMV-seropositive.

The J gene is TRBJ2-1, the V gene TRBV9; weak D call: TRBD1 (5 bases). V lost 0 bases and J 0 bases, leaving 7 bases between the germline ends. This CDR3 spans 15 amino acids. The V gene's germline CDR1 is SGDLS and CDR2 YYNGEE. CDR3: CASSVEGASYNEQFF. In DNA form, the CDR3 reads TGTGCCAGCAGCGTAGAAGGGGCCTCCTACAATGAGCAGTTCTTC.

The chain links TRBV7-8 to TRBJ1-5; 9 nucleotides align to TRBD1. The CDR3 has 18 amino acids. J gave up 7 bases and V 5 bases, and 18 bases lay outside the gene matches. Per germline, CDR1 SGHVS and CDR2 FQNEAQ. The CDR3 bases are TGTGCCAGCAGCCAGACAGTATTATGGGGACAGGGATGGCAGCCCCAGCATTTT. It encodes CASSQTVLWGQGWQPQHF.

The chain links TRBV27 to TRBJ1-1, with no clear D. The length of the CDR3 is 14 residues. CDR1 is MNHEY, CDR2 SMNVEV, per germline (reference sequence). Trimming took 5 bases from V and 2 from J, leaving 12 bases between them. The CDR3 DNA is TGTGCCAGCAGTATAGGAGACTTTAACACTGAAGCTTTCTTT. Translated: CASSIGDFNTEAFF.

The rearrangement uses TRBV28 and TRBJ1-2, with D maybe TRBD1 (5 bases). V lost 6 bases and J 4 bases, leaving 12 bases between the germline ends. This CDR3 contains 13 residues. Germline V gene lookup returns CDR1 MDHEN and CDR2 SYDVKM. For the CDR3, the DNA is TGTGCCAGCAGGGGGGGTCAACCCTATGGCTACACCTTC. Amino acid sequence: CASRGGQPYGYTF.

The J gene is TRBJ1-4, the V gene TRBV5-1, with a tentative D call TRBD1 (6 bases). Germline V gene sequence: CDR1 SGHRS, CDR2 YFSETQ. V shed 0 bases and J shed 0 bases, with 6 bases lying between them. The CDR3 extends over 15 amino acids. DNA of the CDR3: TGCGCCAGCAGCTTGGCAGGGGCAACTAATGAAAAACTGTTTTTT. It codes for CASSLAGATNEKLFF.

V gene TRBV30 combines with J gene TRBJ1-4; D is undetermined. The V end was cut by 3 bases, the J end by 7 bases, with 9 bases between. Germline V gene sequence: CDR1 GTSNPN, CDR2 SVGIG (reference sequence). This CDR3 contains 12 residues. The CDR3 nucleotides read TGTGCCTGGAGCCCAGGTAGTGAAAAACTGTTTTTT. Translated: CAWSPGSEKLFF. The full variable domain, in which reference TRBV30 and TRBJ1-4 provide the parts outside the CDR3, is SQTIHQWPATLVQPVGSPLSLECTVEGTSNPNLYWYRQAAGRGLQLLFYSVGIGQISSEVPQNLSASRPQDRQFILSSKKLLLSDSGFYLCAWSPGSEKLFFGSGTQLSVL.

The V and J genes are TRBV18 and TRBJ2-7; the match to TRBD1 covers 8 bases. Germline V gene lookup returns CDR1 KGHSH and CDR2 LQKENI. With 1 base clipped from V and 4 bases from J, the junction kept 9 bases outside the gene matches. The CDR3 is made up of 16 amino acids. CDR3 protein: CASSPLMGTGGYEQYF. The CDR3 DNA sequence: TGTGCCAGCTCACCACTTATGGGGACAGGAGGTTACGAGCAGTACTTC.